This TCR beta chain was sequenced during a study of cytomegalovirus exposure and HLA in healthy donors (dated by TCRdb to the late 2010s). With regard to the full study: An earlier analysis of some 500 of the donors reported 250 to 350 Gb of sequence data and around 120 million unique TCR beta sequences from roughly 200 million T cells. Several DR-DQ haplotypes were treated as single units for association and clustering because of strong linkage in the cohort. Donor age, sex, ethnicity and CMV serostatus were compiled together with the repertoire data. A later genetic analysis took genome-wide SNP genotypes for about 55% of the roughly 700 donors and used that subset as a discovery cohort. Both class I and class II loci were covered by HLA typing, at four-digit resolution. In a later analysis, previously published TCR beta repertoires from several hundred donors were re-analyzed and high-resolution HLA genotyping was added so that TCR occurrence patterns could be studied. The study aimed to test whether signatures of past pathogen exposure could be identified by cataloging public T cell receptors. The later analysis used no new phenotypic data to find candidate immune exposures, relying instead on TCR beta sequences and their occurrence across donors. High-throughput TCR immunosequencing, statistical association of individual TCRs with disease status, and machine learning were combined to predict cytomegalovirus infection status. About 280 gigabases of sequencing data and approximately 92 million unique TCR sequences made up an early release that covered under 750 HLA-typed donors. An earlier analysis of approximately 500 of the donors applied high-throughput TCR beta sequencing to assess whether each TCR beta V gene segment acted as functional or pseudogenic. Using immunosequencing, the study profiled T cell repertoires from about 620 subjects and related those repertoires to cytomegalovirus serostatus. All discovery cohort repertoires had been generated using a single sequencing platform. The genetic ancestry cluster associated with self-reported Caucasian donors included 81% of the roughly 380 genotyped donors. The number of typed donors differed by locus: about 620-640 for A, B, C, DRB1 and DQB1; approximately 520 for DQA1; roughly 600 for DPA1; and some 470 for DPB1. On average, roughly 240,000 unique TCR beta nucleotide sequences were sequenced per donor among a few hundred genotyped donors of the cohort, with 15% to 20% of those sequences being non-productive. Besides the first cohort of around 670 subjects, a separate validation cohort made up of roughly 120 different subjects was used. Study-level results and caveats: The only immune exposure information available for the cohort was CMV serostatus. A later analysis found that most CMV-associated TCR beta chains appeared HLA-restricted, with HLA associations seemingly driven largely by CMV exposure. In this cohort, only TCR beta chains were sequenced, and detectable features were limited by the absence of alpha or paired-chain data. An earlier analysis of approximately 540 of the donors showed that most TCR beta V segments appeared in productive rearrangements either about 90% or about 30% of the time, which broadly matched IMGT annotations. A later analysis found that TCR association rates varied across HLA loci, with DRB1 alleles showing the most associated TCRs and HLA-C alleles the fewest. The study gave a list of under 200 TCR beta chains associated with cytomegalovirus. The sequencing pipeline was judged likely to have produced a cluster of highly shared sequence variants as a technical artifact. Three of the identified cytomegalovirus-associated TCR beta chains were confirmed in vitro to be specific for cytomegalovirus antigens. Some IMGT-functional V segments, including TRBV6-2 and TRBV6-3, could not be told apart with the 87-base-pair reads, so those segments were excluded. Correlated functional status among segregating V segments might be attributable to linkage disequilibrium, but an unknown experimental factor could not be ruled out. Most TCR sequences were seen in very few donors, while some public TCRs were found in many individuals. In both the original and validation cohorts, the classifier was reported to diagnose cytomegalovirus status with high specificity and sensitivity. Assigning TCR associations to individual alleles was difficult when HLA alleles, especially DR and DQ, strongly co-occurred. A later analysis reported that several top co-occurrence clusters appeared linked to parvovirus B19, influenza, CMV and Epstein-Barr virus. In a later analysis, HLA-associated TCR beta chains showed more clonal expansion and lower generation probabilities than non-associated chains that were equally common. A further reported finding was that TCR beta sequences accurately predicted the HLA-A and HLA-B alleles for most subjects in the first cohort. In a later genetic analysis, a missense DCLRE1C variant was associated with V-gene and J-gene trimming of TCR beta chains, and the association was replicated in an independent cohort. The earlier analysis of almost 600 of the donors excluded over 15 rarely observed V segments, including chromosome 9 orphons, because counts were too low. In a later genetic analysis, fewer N-insertions in productive TCRs were reported among donors in an Asian-associated ancestry cluster than the 666-donor mean. The presence/absence analyses assumed that sequencing depth was roughly uniform across donors, and that assumption may not be true. A later analysis associated about 18,000 TCR beta sequences with specific HLA alleles at a false discovery rate of 0.05. According to the authors, the approach could potentially be generalized to other disease states and immunological phenotypes. Because some donors lacked HLA typing at each locus, the association tests relied only on the typed subset.

The cohort was made up of about 670 healthy bone marrow donors. All cohort members were sampled while nominally healthy, although unrecorded immune exposures were likely present. The donor tested CMV seronegative, placing the donor among the 350 or so seronegative members of the cohort. Each donor provided a peripheral blood sample, and peripheral blood mononuclear cells were used for TCR beta sequencing. Genomic DNA extraction from the blood cell samples was performed with the Qiagen DNeasy Blood Extraction Kit. As concerns this clone: This receptor's antigen is unknown. Mismatch with germline at one junction end may stem from a read error. Other nucleotide sequences in the sample specify the same CDR3.

To prepare the library, the immunoSEQ multiplex PCR assay was applied. The multiplex PCR relied on a mix of 60 forward primers for TCR Vbeta segments and 13 reverse primers for TCR Jbeta segments. The CDR3 region of rearranged TCR beta genes was amplified from genomic DNA with a multiplex PCR assay. The amplified TCR beta libraries were sequenced on the Illumina HiSeq System as 87-base-pair reads. The authors processed their data as follows. A later analysis tallied around 80 million unique TCR beta chains across the 666 repertoires, and about 10 million of those chains were shared by two or more donors. Raw reads were error-corrected and collapsed into unique sequences with a nearest-neighbor algorithm that merged closely related sequences to remove PCR and sequencing errors. CDR3 sequences were aligned to IMGT reference sequences to assign V, D and J gene segments. For a sequence to be retained, at least a six-nucleotide match to both a V gene segment and a J gene segment was required. Rearrangements were called productive when the CDR3 lacked stop codons and stayed in frame with V and J; all others were non-productive. Following IMGT convention, CDR3 was defined as the stretch from the second conserved V-encoded cysteine to the conserved J-encoded phenylalanine. Sequences without an unambiguous match to a single V gene segment were excluded from the earlier analysis of a few hundred of the donors. An earlier analysis of over 450 of the donors classified V segments as functional when productive rearrangements were above 56.7% and as segregating when the standard deviation between donors was above 5%. A statistical classification framework was developed to diagnose cytomegalovirus status using the catalog of TCR beta chain sequences. A later analysis assigned V and J genes by comparing TCR nucleotide sequences with IMGT/GENE-DB human TR gene sequences. The TCRdist pipeline was used in a later analysis to assign CDR3 sequences and most-parsimonious VDJ recombination scenarios. In a later analysis, each TCR beta chain was defined by its CDR3 amino acid sequence together with its V-gene family, and reads lacking a unique V-gene family were excluded. To address suspected cross-contamination and a sequencing artifact, a later analysis removed approximately 590 highly shared, low-generation-probability nucleotide sequences. For each public chain, a later analysis derived a clonal expansion index from normalized ranks of inferred template counts within each repertoire. Generation probabilities in a later analysis came from a VDJ recombination model fitted to out-of-frame rearrangements, and those results were checked against IGoR. In a later analysis, hypergeometric tests were used to score TCR-TCR, TCR-HLA and TCR-CMV co-occurrence, with a repertoire-size bias correction applied to TCR pairs. False discovery rates were estimated in a later analysis by permuting HLA or CMV assignments 20 times. A later analysis grouped co-occurring TCRs with DBSCAN, adding TCRdist sequence similarity when clustering within HLA-allele-positive subsets. Repertoires with fewer than 30,000 or more than 120,000 public chains were left out of co-occurrence clustering, as were about five repertoires with anomalous nucleotide sharing. As stored in TCRdb, this immuneACCESS dataset retains in-frame rearrangements with V and J assigned. A fraction of the clones does not appear; measured against another copy, unresolved V genes explain less than half of the discrepancy, and the remainder lacks a known reason. V and J calls and clone size are as listed in that table; D and trimming were resolved from the DNA. For this sample there are about 62,000 clones; 78% appear just once. The ten most abundant clones make up about 8.8% of the sample.

Taken from cysteine to phenylalanine, the CDR3 has 13 residues. Here the CDR3 DNA is all that survives: 39 bases in frame from base 1. Taken from the germline V gene, the CDR1 and CDR2 loops are SGDLS and YYNGEE. The sequence was obtained from a man in his forties in good health and CMV-seronegative. The sequencing sample was made of PBMCs. The sequence is built from TRBV9 and TRBJ2-1, with 7 junctional bases fitting TRBD1. The bases read TGCGCCAGCAGCGTAAACAGGGGCAATGAGCAGTTCTTC. This codes for CASSVNRGNEQFF.